This T cell receptor beta chain was sequenced during a study of identical twins. Study-wide results and caveats: High-abundance cord blood beta clonotypes had fewer insertions; memory repertoires showed none. Models underestimated how often monozygotic twins shared out-of-frame TCR alpha.

Comment on this clonotype: The target antigen is unknown.

TCRdb re-analysed the 5' RACE reads in MiXCR, keeping a single row per CDR3 protein. Among hundreds of thousands of distinct CDR3 sequences listed, around a sixth were seen once. The length of the CDR3 is 16 residues. The ends were cut back, 0 bases at V and 9 bases at J, with 23 bases in the middle. The germline V gene encodes CDR1 SQVTM and CDR2 ANQGSEA. These data also featured in a second study, about T cells expressing NK-cell markers. Per that study: Within the sequenced cohort of eight donors, seven exhibited HCMV seropositivity and one was seronegative. Among several donors, these clonotypes also ranked first in the CD3+CD56-NKG2C+ fraction.

The origin of this receptor is a woman younger than 30 in good health. V usage is TRBV29-1 and J usage is TRBJ2-5, with D perhaps being TRBD1 or TRBD2 (5 bases each). Sequencing used PBMCs. This CDR3 reads CSVEDVGTPLRLAQYF. CDR3 coding DNA: TGCAGCGTTGAAGATGTTGGGACCCCTCTCCGGTTGGCCCAGTACTTC. The full variable domain, with the rest looked up from reference TRBV29-1 and TRBJ2-5, is SAVISQKPSRDICQRGTSLTIQCQVDSQVTMMFWYRQQPGQSLTLIATANQGSEATYESGFVIDKFPISRPNLTFSTLTVSNMSPEDSSIYLCSVEDVGTPLRLAQYFGPGTRLLVL.